There are a few counts of the clone carrying this T cell receptor (beta chain). Its target is not known. V dropped 6 bases and J dropped 1 base, with 3 bases sitting between them. The CDR3 has 12 amino acids. Unique molecular identifiers tagged the TCR beta cDNA libraries. About 500,000 cDNA molecules were obtained per 1 to 10 million input T cells. TCRdb redid the calling of the PCR reads with MiXCR, one entry per CDR3 protein. The sample has approximately 350,000 distinct CDR3 sequences; about a third are singletons. The entry originates in a study of post-analysis software for immune sequencing data. Study-level information: Recorded disease courses covered relapsing-remitting, secondary progressive and progressive-relapsing multiple sclerosis. Some patients had no subtype annotation. Whole-study results and caveats: The five TRBV segments detected at higher frequency in patients than in controls included TRBV5-6, TRBV5-1 and TRBV20-1. Pronounced co-clustering by F measure was evident among identically batched samples. There was significantly lower normalized Chao1 diversity in multiple sclerosis patients than in controls.

The V call is TRBV12-3 or TRBV12-4, the J call TRBJ2-2; D unclear. The sample was blood. The source is a girl aged 10-17 years with multiple sclerosis. CDR3 DNA sequence: TGTGCCAGCAGGATGAACACCGGGGAGCTGTTTTTT. This sequence encodes CASRMNTGELFF.